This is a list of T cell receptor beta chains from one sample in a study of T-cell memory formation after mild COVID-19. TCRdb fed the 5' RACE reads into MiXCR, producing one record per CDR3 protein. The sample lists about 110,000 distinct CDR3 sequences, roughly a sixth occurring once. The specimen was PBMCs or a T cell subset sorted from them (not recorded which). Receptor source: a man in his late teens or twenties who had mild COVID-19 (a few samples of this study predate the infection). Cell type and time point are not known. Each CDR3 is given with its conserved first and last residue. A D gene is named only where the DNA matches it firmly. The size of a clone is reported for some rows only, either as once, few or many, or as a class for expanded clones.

cdr3_nt: TGTGCCAGCAGTTCGCAGGGGGCCGGGAACACTGAAGCTTTCTTT
cdr3_aa: CASSSQGAGNTEAFF
d_call: TRBD1
v_call: TRBV12-3/TRBV12-4
clone_size: few
j_call: TRBJ1-1

cdr3_nt: TGTGCCAGCAGTGACGGACAGGAAATAGCCAAAAACATTCAGTACTTC
cdr3_aa: CASSDGQEIAKNIQYF
d_call: TRBD1
v_call: TRBV12-3/TRBV12-4
clone_size: few
j_call: TRBJ2-4

cdr3_nt: TGTGCCAGCAGCCGGTTGCTTGGAAGTGGGGCCAACGTCCTGACTTTC
cdr3_aa: CASSRLLGSGANVLTF
d_call: .
v_call: TRBV12-3/TRBV12-4
clone_size: .
j_call: TRBJ2-6

cdr3_nt: TGCGCCAGCAGCCCGTCGGGACAGGGACGTTCACCCCTCCACTTT
cdr3_aa: CASSPSGQGRSPLHF
d_call: TRBD1
v_call: TRBV5-1
clone_size: few
j_call: TRBJ1-6

cdr3_nt: TGCGCCAGCAGAACACTAGCGGGGGGGACCTACGAGCAGTACTTC
cdr3_aa: CASRTLAGGTYEQYF
d_call: TRBD2
v_call: TRBV10-2
clone_size: few
j_call: TRBJ2-7

cdr3_nt: TGTGCCAGTAAACAGAATAATTCACCCCTCCACTTT
cdr3_aa: CASKQNNSPLHF
d_call: .
v_call: TRBV19
clone_size: few
j_call: TRBJ1-6

cdr3_nt: TGCGCCAGCAGCTTGGCGGGGTATGATGCAGATACGCAGTATTTT
cdr3_aa: CASSLAGYDADTQYF
d_call: .
v_call: TRBV5-1
clone_size: many
j_call: TRBJ2-3

cdr3_nt: TGTGCCAGCAGCTTGGACAGGGGGCAATCCTACAATGAGCAGTTCTTC
cdr3_aa: CASSLDRGQSYNEQFF
d_call: TRBD1
v_call: TRBV5-4
clone_size: few
j_call: TRBJ2-1

cdr3_nt: TGCGCCAGCAGCCCTGGGACCGACACTGAAGCTTTCTTT
cdr3_aa: CASSPGTDTEAFF
d_call: .
v_call: TRBV5-1
clone_size: few
j_call: TRBJ1-1

cdr3_nt: TGTGCCAGCAGTCCAGGGGGGAGGCCCCAGCATTTT
cdr3_aa: CASSPGGRPQHF
d_call: TRBD1
v_call: TRBV12-3/TRBV12-4
clone_size: .
j_call: TRBJ1-5

cdr3_nt: TGCGCCAGCAGCCCAGAGAGCTATGGCTACACCTTC
cdr3_aa: CASSPESYGYTF
d_call: .
v_call: TRBV5-1
clone_size: .
j_call: TRBJ1-2

cdr3_nt: TGTGCCAGCAGTCCCGCTACCGCTGGAAACACCATATATTTT
cdr3_aa: CASSPATAGNTIYF
d_call: .
v_call: TRBV6-6
clone_size: .
j_call: TRBJ1-3

cdr3_nt: TGCGCCAGCAGCTTGAAATTGGGCTACAATGAGCAGTTCTTC
cdr3_aa: CASSLKLGYNEQFF
d_call: .
v_call: TRBV5-1
clone_size: few
j_call: TRBJ2-1

cdr3_nt: TGCAGCGTTGCTAACCCCGCGAACACCGGGGAGCTGTTTTTT
cdr3_aa: CSVANPANTGELFF
d_call: .
v_call: TRBV29-1
clone_size: .
j_call: TRBJ2-2

cdr3_nt: TGCGCCAGCAGCGATTTAACTAACTATGGCTACACCTTC
cdr3_aa: CASSDLTNYGYTF
d_call: .
v_call: TRBV5-1
clone_size: .
j_call: TRBJ1-2

cdr3_nt: TGTGCCAGCAGTTACCCATTTGCGGCCTCTGGGACCATGAACACTGAAGCTTTCTTT
cdr3_aa: CASSYPFAASGTMNTEAFF
d_call: .
v_call: TRBV6-2/TRBV6-3
clone_size: .
j_call: TRBJ1-1

cdr3_nt: TGTGCCAGCAGTTACTCCCGTCACACCGGGGAGCTGTTTTTT
cdr3_aa: CASSYSRHTGELFF
d_call: .
v_call: TRBV6-2/TRBV6-3
clone_size: .
j_call: TRBJ2-2

cdr3_nt: TGCGCCAGCAGCTTGGTACTAGCGGCCTCAGATACGCAGTATTTT
cdr3_aa: CASSLVLAASDTQYF
d_call: TRBD2
v_call: TRBV5-1
clone_size: few
j_call: TRBJ2-3

cdr3_nt: TGTGCCAGCCGTCGAGGGTGGACCGGGGAGCTGTTTTTT
cdr3_aa: CASRRGWTGELFF
d_call: .
v_call: TRBV2
clone_size: .
j_call: TRBJ2-2

cdr3_nt: TGTGCCAGCAGTTTCACTAGCGGGGGGCTCCAAGAGACCCAGTACTTC
cdr3_aa: CASSFTSGGLQETQYF
d_call: TRBD2
v_call: TRBV27
clone_size: .
j_call: TRBJ2-5

cdr3_nt: TGTGCCAGCAGCTTCACGGCGGGGGGTTATGGCTACACCTTC
cdr3_aa: CASSFTAGGYGYTF
d_call: .
v_call: TRBV7-2
clone_size: .
j_call: TRBJ1-2

cdr3_nt: TGTGCCAGCAGCTTAACAGACAAGAACACTGAAGCTTTCTTT
cdr3_aa: CASSLTDKNTEAFF
d_call: .
v_call: TRBV7-9
clone_size: many
j_call: TRBJ1-1

cdr3_nt: TGCGCCAGCAGCCTTCGGAGTAGCGGGGACAATGAGCAGTTCTTC
cdr3_aa: CASSLRSSGDNEQFF
d_call: TRBD2
v_call: TRBV5-1
clone_size: many
j_call: TRBJ2-1

cdr3_nt: TGTGCCAGCAGCCGTACTCCAGGGGTTACCTACGAGCAGTACTTC
cdr3_aa: CASSRTPGVTYEQYF
d_call: .
v_call: TRBV5-6
clone_size: .
j_call: TRBJ2-7

cdr3_nt: TGTGCCAGCAGCCCCACGGCGGGGGGGCCGGTAGATACGCAGTATTTT
cdr3_aa: CASSPTAGGPVDTQYF
d_call: TRBD2
v_call: TRBV7-2
clone_size: few
j_call: TRBJ2-3

cdr3_nt: TGTGCCAGCAGCTACTCGATCAACGACGGGGGCTACACCTTC
cdr3_aa: CASSYSINDGGYTF
d_call: .
v_call: TRBV6-5
clone_size: .
j_call: TRBJ1-2

cdr3_nt: TGCAGTGCTTTTGGGACAGCAAAGCTACAAGAGACCCAGTACTTC
cdr3_aa: CSAFGTAKLQETQYF
d_call: TRBD1
v_call: TRBV20-1
clone_size: many
j_call: TRBJ2-5

cdr3_nt: TGCGCCAGCAGCTTGGAGTCGAGACTAGCGGGGGCCGGTGCCATTCAGTACTTC
cdr3_aa: CASSLESRLAGAGAIQYF
d_call: TRBD2
v_call: TRBV5-1
clone_size: .
j_call: TRBJ2-4

cdr3_nt: TGCGCCAGCAGCATGCAGGGGGCTACAACGGGGATATACGAGCAGTACTTC
cdr3_aa: CASSMQGATTGIYEQYF
d_call: TRBD1
v_call: TRBV5-1
clone_size: .
j_call: TRBJ2-7

cdr3_nt: TGTGCCAGCAGTGACTCTGGCGGGGGGGCTGATACGCAGTATTTT
cdr3_aa: CASSDSGGGADTQYF
d_call: TRBD2
v_call: TRBV6-4
clone_size: .
j_call: TRBJ2-3

cdr3_nt: TGTGCCAGCAGTTCGGTCAGGGACTATGGCTACACCTTC
cdr3_aa: CASSSVRDYGYTF
d_call: .
v_call: TRBV27
clone_size: .
j_call: TRBJ1-2

cdr3_nt: TGTGCCAGCAGTAGCGGAGGACAGGGGGAGAGGAAGACCCAGTACTTC
cdr3_aa: CASSSGGQGERKTQYF
d_call: TRBD1
v_call: TRBV6-6
clone_size: .
j_call: TRBJ2-5

cdr3_nt: TGTGCCAGCAGCCGTACCTTACAGGGGGTTGACTATGGCTACACCTTC
cdr3_aa: CASSRTLQGVDYGYTF
d_call: TRBD1
v_call: TRBV7-2
clone_size: .
j_call: TRBJ1-2

cdr3_nt: TGTGCCAGCAGCTTTTGGGGTTTGGACAATGAGCAGTTCTTC
cdr3_aa: CASSFWGLDNEQFF
d_call: .
v_call: TRBV7-9
clone_size: many
j_call: TRBJ2-1

cdr3_nt: TGCGCCAGCAGCTTGGTTTTCGGGTATGAGCAGTTCTTC
cdr3_aa: CASSLVFGYEQFF
d_call: .
v_call: TRBV5-1
clone_size: .
j_call: TRBJ2-1

cdr3_nt: TGTGCCAGCAGCCAAGATCGTGGCGGGCTCAAAGAGACCCAGTACTTC
cdr3_aa: CASSQDRGGLKETQYF
d_call: .
v_call: TRBV4-2
clone_size: once
j_call: TRBJ2-5

cdr3_nt: TGTGCCAGCAGCTTAGATCAGCGACGGGGGCAGTATTTT
cdr3_aa: CASSLDQRRGQYF
d_call: .
v_call: TRBV11-2
clone_size: few
j_call: TRBJ2-3

cdr3_nt: TGTGCCAGCAGAAAACCGGGACTCAGCACAGATACGCAGTATTTT
cdr3_aa: CASRKPGLSTDTQYF
d_call: .
v_call: TRBV27
clone_size: few
j_call: TRBJ2-3

cdr3_nt: TGCGCCAGCAGCTTGCGTCAGGGGGCGGGCGATTCACCCCTCCACTTT
cdr3_aa: CASSLRQGAGDSPLHF
d_call: TRBD1
v_call: TRBV5-1
clone_size: .
j_call: TRBJ1-6

cdr3_nt: TGTGCCAGCAGCTTAAGCCCAGCGGGGGGGCCTTACAATGAGCAGTTCTTC
cdr3_aa: CASSLSPAGGPYNEQFF
d_call: TRBD2
v_call: TRBV11-2
clone_size: .
j_call: TRBJ2-1

cdr3_nt: TGTGCCAGCAGTACCCGGTCCGGAGATACGCAGTATTTT
cdr3_aa: CASSTRSGDTQYF
d_call: .
v_call: TRBV6-6
clone_size: few
j_call: TRBJ2-3

cdr3_nt: TGTGCCAGCATAATAATTGGGGGCGTTGACCATGAGCAGTTCTTC
cdr3_aa: CASIIIGGVDHEQFF
d_call: .
v_call: TRBV6-1
clone_size: .
j_call: TRBJ2-1

cdr3_nt: TGTGCCAGCAGCTCCTTAGCGGGGGAGTTCCCTTCCTACGAGCAGTACTTC
cdr3_aa: CASSSLAGEFPSYEQYF
d_call: TRBD2
v_call: TRBV7-3
clone_size: few
j_call: TRBJ2-7

cdr3_nt: TGTGCCAGCAGGCCGAGGCGGGGTTTAACTAGCACAGATACGCAGTATTTT
cdr3_aa: CASRPRRGLTSTDTQYF
d_call: .
v_call: TRBV7-2
clone_size: .
j_call: TRBJ2-3

cdr3_nt: TGTGCCAGCAATTCCAGGGACACTGGGGCCAACGTCCTGACTTTC
cdr3_aa: CASNSRDTGANVLTF
d_call: .
v_call: TRBV6-6
clone_size: few
j_call: TRBJ2-6

cdr3_nt: TGTGCCAGCAGCTTAGCCCCTGGCGATACGCAGTATTTT
cdr3_aa: CASSLAPGDTQYF
d_call: .
v_call: TRBV7-6
clone_size: many
j_call: TRBJ2-3

cdr3_nt: TGTGCCAGCAGGGGAAGAGGCGGGGAAGTAGAGACCCAGTACTTC
cdr3_aa: CASRGRGGEVETQYF
d_call: .
v_call: TRBV7-9
clone_size: .
j_call: TRBJ2-5

cdr3_nt: TGTGCCAGCAGTTTTAGGAACGGGGGAGAGACCCAGTACTTC
cdr3_aa: CASSFRNGGETQYF
d_call: .
v_call: TRBV12-3/TRBV12-4
clone_size: few
j_call: TRBJ2-5

cdr3_nt: .
cdr3_aa: CASSPLEGSTGELFFF
d_call: .
v_call: TRBV5-1
clone_size: few
j_call: TRBJ2-2

cdr3_nt: TGTGCCAGCAGCCAAGGGGTAGAAGAGACCCAGTACTTC
cdr3_aa: CASSQGVEETQYF
d_call: .
v_call: TRBV4-2
clone_size: .
j_call: TRBJ2-5

cdr3_nt: TGTGCCAGCTCAATTTCGGGGACAGGGCTCTACGAGCAGTACTTC
cdr3_aa: CASSISGTGLYEQYF
d_call: TRBD1
v_call: TRBV6-5
clone_size: few
j_call: TRBJ2-7